This T cell receptor (beta chain) was recorded in a study of technical replicates of blood from a handful of donors. The germline V gene encodes CDR1 SGHRS and CDR2 YFSETQ. This CDR3 comprises 13 residues. The ends lost 4 bases at V and 5 bases at J; junction bases unmatched: 3. Sequencing was performed with immunoSEQ multiplex PCR; in TCRdb, only in-frame clones are kept and a portion is missing. The table includes 95,000 to 100,000 clones, just over 95% detected once. This clone was observed a single time. The chain carries TRBV5-1 and TRBJ2-1; the match to TRBD1 covers 7 bases. What was sequenced was T cells isolated from PBMCs. This sequence originates from a human donor in good health. CDR3 coding DNA: TGCGCCAGCAGCCTGGGACAGCACAATGAGCAGTTCTTC. Residues: CASSLGQHNEQFF.